This record looks at one T cell receptor beta chain sequence and its context. Repertoires were generated with immunoSEQ multiplex PCR, while TCRdb's copy carries only in-frame clones and drops some. Here the sample spans 20,000 to 30,000 clones, over 80% being singletons. The data stem from a study of T cells in tumors after PD-1 blockade. Per the germline V gene, CDR1 is LNHNV and CDR2 is YYDKDF (reference sequence). Trimming pared 0 bases from V and 2 bases from J, leaving 13 bases between. The CDR3 length is 16 residues. Source: PBMCs, taken after anti-PD-1 treatment. The chain has TRBV15 and TRBJ1-1; perhaps TRBD1 as D (5 bases). This TCR was recovered from a human donor with basal cell carcinoma. The CDR3 bases are TGTGCCACCAGCAGAGATCCGACAGCCTTTAACACTGAAGCTTTCTTT. This sequence encodes CATSRDPTAFNTEAFF.